The sequence of this T cell receptor (beta chain) was determined in a study of blood T cell repertoires in COVID-19. Study overall: From the United States, Italy and Spain came samples of acute and convalescent COVID-19.

As processed by the authors: Reference gene primer amplification in the assay estimated nucleated cell counts. The assay was immunoSEQ multiplex PCR, and TCRdb's table has in-frame clones only and misses some. V and J calls and clone size come straight from that table; D and trimming were deduced from the DNA. The sample yields around 140,000 clones, roughly four fifths seen once. Material for sequencing was PBMCs or T cells enriched from blood (not recorded which). The receptor was derived from a man between 35 and 55 years old with acute COVID-19.

CDR3 region: CAISSMTGGDTEAFF. DNA for the CDR3: TGTGCCATCAGTAGCATGACAGGGGGCGACACTGAAGCTTTCTTT. The rearrangement joins TRBV10-3 to TRBJ1-1; TRBD1 matches at 10 bases. Germline CDR1 reads ENHRY; CDR2 reads SYGVKD. CDR3 length: 15 amino acids. Trimming removed 5 bases from V and 3 bases from J; junction bases left unmatched: 6.